This T cell receptor beta chain was obtained from a study of blood T cell repertoires in COVID-19. Across the whole study: PBMCs, B-cell-depleted T cells, or T cells provided the cDNA or gDNA that made up the material.

Germline CDR1 GTSNPN, CDR2 SVGIG (reference sequence). Trimming cost V 1 base and J 4 bases; bases outside gene matches: 7. This CDR3 has 15 residues. Repertoires were generated with immunoSEQ multiplex PCR, while TCRdb's copy carries only in-frame clones and drops some. The repertoire has around 200,000 clones, 80% to 90% of them found once; the top ten carry over 2.5%. The TCR originated in a man aged 55-75 years with acute or convalescent COVID-19. The sequenced sample was peripheral blood. V usage is TRBV30 and J usage is TRBJ1-5; TRBD1 agrees at 7 bases. The CDR3 is CAWSDGTANNQPQHF. Written as DNA, the CDR3 is TGTGCCTGGAGTGACGGGACAGCAAATAATCAGCCCCAGCATTTT.